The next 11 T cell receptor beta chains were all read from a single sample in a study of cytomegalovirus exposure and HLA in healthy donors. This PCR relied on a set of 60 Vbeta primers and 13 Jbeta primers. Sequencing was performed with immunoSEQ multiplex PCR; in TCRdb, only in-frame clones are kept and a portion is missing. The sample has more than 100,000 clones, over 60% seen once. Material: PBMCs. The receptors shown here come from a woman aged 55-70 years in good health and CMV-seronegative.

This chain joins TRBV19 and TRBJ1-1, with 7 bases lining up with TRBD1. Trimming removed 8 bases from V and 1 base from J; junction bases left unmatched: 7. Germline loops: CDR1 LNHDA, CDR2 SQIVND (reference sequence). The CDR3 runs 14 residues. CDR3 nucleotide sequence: TGTGCCAGTGGGGTTGACAGGGCGAACACTGAAGCTTTCTTT. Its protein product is CASGVDRANTEAFF.

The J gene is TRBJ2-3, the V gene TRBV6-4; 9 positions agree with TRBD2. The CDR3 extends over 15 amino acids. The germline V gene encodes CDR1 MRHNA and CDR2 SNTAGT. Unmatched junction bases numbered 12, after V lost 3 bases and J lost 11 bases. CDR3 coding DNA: TGTGCCAGCAGTGATATACTAGCGGGCCGGGAGGGGCAGTATTTT. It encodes CASSDILAGREGQYF.

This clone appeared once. CDR3 nucleotide sequence: TGTGCCAGTAGTCTCCCGCGGCGGGGGCTTGGCGGGGAGCTGTTTTTT. Its protein is CASSLPRRGLGGELFF. The chain couples TRBV19 to TRBJ2-2; D is possibly TRBD2 (7 bases). Germline CDR1 reads LNHDA; CDR2 reads SQIVND (reference sequence). The CDR3 extends over 16 amino acids. V lost 5 bases, J lost 7 bases, and 20 bases lay in between.

The CDR3 nucleotides are TGTGCCAGCAGCTTGACGGGTAGCAATCAGCCCCAGCATTTT. Translated: CASSLTGSNQPQHF. This chain joins TRBV5-6 and TRBJ1-5, with unresolved D. The germline V gene has CDR1 SGHDT and CDR2 YYEEEE. V was shortened by 1 base and J by 0 bases, with 5 bases between the two germline ends. The CDR3 consists of 14 residues.

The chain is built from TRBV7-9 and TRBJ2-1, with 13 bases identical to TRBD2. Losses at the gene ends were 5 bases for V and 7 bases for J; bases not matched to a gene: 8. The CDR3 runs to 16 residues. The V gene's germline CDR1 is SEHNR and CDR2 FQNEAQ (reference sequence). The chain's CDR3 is CASSPGLAGVQNEQFF. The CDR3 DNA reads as TGTGCCAGCAGCCCCGGACTAGCGGGAGTGCAAAATGAGCAGTTCTTC. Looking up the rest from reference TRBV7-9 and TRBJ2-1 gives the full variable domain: DTGVSQNPRHKITKRGQNVTFRCDPISEHNRLYWYRQTLGQGPEFLTYFQNEAQLEKSRLLSDRFSAERPKGSFSTLEIQRTEQGDSAMYLCASSPGLAGVQNEQFFGPGTRLTVL.

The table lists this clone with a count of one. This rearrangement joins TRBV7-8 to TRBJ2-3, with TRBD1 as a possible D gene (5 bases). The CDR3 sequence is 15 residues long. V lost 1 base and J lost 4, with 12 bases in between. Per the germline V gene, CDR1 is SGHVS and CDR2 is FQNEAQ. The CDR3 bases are TGTGCCAGCAGCTTAGTAGCTGGGGCCGCAGATACGCAGTATTTT. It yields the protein CASSLVAGAADTQYF. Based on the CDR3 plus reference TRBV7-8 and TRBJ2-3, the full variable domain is GAGVSQSPRYKVAKRGQDVALRCDPISGHVSLFWYQQALGQGPEFLTYFQNEAQLDKSGLPSDRFFAERPEGSVSTLKIQRTQQEDSAVYLCASSLVAGAADTQYFGPGTRLTVL.

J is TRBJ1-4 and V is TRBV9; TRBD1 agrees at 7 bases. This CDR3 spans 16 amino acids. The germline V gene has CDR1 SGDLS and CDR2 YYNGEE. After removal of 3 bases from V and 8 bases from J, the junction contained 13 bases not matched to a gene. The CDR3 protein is CASSAPSDRDGEKLFF. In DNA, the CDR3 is TGTGCCAGCAGCGCCCCGAGTGACAGGGATGGCGAAAAACTGTTTTTT.

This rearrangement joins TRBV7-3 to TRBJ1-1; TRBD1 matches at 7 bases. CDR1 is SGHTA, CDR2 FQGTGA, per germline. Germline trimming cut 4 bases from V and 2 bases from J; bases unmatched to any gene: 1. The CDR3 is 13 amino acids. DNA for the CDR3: TGTGCCAGCAGCTGGACAGGAAACACTGAAGCTTTCTTT. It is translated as CASSWTGNTEAFF.

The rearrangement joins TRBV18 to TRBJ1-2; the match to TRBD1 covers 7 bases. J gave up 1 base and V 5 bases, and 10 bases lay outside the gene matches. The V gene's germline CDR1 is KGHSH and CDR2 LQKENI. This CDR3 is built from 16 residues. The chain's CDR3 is CASSRLGTVINYGYTF. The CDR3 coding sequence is TGTGCCAGCTCAAGGCTCGGGACAGTCATTAACTATGGCTACACCTTC. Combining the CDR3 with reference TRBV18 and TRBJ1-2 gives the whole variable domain NAGVMQNPRHLVRRRGQEARLRCSPMKGHSHVYWYRQLPEEGLKFMVYLQKENIIDESGMPKERFSAEFPKEGPSILRIQQVVRGDSAAYFCASSRLGTVINYGYTFGSGTRLTVV.

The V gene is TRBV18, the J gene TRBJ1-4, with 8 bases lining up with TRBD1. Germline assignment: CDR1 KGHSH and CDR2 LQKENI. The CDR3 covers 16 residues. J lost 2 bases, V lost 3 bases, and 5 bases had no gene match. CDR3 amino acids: CASSPDRVGTNEKLFF. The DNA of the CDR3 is TGTGCCAGCTCACCGGACAGGGTAGGGACTAATGAAAAACTGTTTTTT.

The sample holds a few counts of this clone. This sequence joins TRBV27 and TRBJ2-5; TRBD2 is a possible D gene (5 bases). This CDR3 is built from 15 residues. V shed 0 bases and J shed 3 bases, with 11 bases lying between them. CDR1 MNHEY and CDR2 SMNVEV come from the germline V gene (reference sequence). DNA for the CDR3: TGTGCCAGCAGTTTATCGGCCAAGAGGGAAGAGACCCAGTACTTC. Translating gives CASSLSAKREETQYF.